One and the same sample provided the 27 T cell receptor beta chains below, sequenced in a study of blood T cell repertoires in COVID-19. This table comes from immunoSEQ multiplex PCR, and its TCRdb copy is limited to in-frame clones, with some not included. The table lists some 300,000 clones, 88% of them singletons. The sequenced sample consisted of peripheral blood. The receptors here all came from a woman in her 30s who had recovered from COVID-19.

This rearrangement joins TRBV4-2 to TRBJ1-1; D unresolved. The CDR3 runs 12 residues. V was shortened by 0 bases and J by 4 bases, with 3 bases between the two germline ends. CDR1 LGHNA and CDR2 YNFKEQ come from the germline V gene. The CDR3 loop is CASSQDLTEAFF. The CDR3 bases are TGTGCCAGCAGCCAAGACCTCACTGAAGCTTTCTTT.

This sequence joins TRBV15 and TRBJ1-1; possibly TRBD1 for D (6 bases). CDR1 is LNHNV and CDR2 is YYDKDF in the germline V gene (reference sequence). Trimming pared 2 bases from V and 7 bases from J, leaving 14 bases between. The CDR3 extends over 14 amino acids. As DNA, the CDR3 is TGTGCCACCAGCAGACGACAGGAGTGGGGTGAAGCTTTCTTT. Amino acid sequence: CATSRRQEWGEAFF.

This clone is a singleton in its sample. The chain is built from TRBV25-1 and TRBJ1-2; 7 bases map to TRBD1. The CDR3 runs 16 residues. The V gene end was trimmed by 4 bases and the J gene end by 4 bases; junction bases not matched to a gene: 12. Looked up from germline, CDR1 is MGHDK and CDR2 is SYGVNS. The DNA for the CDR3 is TGTGCCAGCAGTGGTTACGCAATAGACAGGGTCTATGGCTACACCTTC. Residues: CASSGYAIDRVYGYTF.

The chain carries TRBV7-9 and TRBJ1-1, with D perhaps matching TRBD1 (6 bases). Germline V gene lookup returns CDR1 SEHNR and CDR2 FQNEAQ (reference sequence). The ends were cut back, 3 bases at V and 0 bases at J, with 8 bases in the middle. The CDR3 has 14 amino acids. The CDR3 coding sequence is TGTGCCAGCAGCTTGGGGGCTGTGAACACTGAAGCTTTCTTT. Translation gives CASSLGAVNTEAFF.

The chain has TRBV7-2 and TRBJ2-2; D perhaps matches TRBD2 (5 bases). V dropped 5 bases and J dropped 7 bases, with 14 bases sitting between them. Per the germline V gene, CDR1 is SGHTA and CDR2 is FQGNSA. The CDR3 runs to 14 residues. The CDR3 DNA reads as TGTGCCAGCAGCGGAGGACGGTTGAGCGGGGAGCTGTTTTTT. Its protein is CASSGGRLSGELFF.

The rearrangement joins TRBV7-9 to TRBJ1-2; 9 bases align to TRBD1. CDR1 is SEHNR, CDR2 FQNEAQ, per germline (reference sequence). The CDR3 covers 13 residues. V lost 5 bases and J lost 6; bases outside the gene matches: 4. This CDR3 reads CASSPTGGHGYTF. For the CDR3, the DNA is TGTGCCAGCAGCCCGACAGGGGGTCATGGCTACACCTTC.

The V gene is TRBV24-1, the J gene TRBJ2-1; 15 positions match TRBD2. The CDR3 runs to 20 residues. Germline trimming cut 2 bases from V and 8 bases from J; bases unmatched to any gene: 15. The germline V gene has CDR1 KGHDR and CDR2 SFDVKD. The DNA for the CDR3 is TGTGCCACCAGTGATTCCCAGGGACTAGCGGGGGGATCGGTTATAGATGAGCAGTTCTTC. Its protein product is CATSDSQGLAGGSVIDEQFF.

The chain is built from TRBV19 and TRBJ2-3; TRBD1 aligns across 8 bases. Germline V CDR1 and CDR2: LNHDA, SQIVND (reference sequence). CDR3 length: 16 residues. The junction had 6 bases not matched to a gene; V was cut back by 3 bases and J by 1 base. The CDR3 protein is CASSIRTGFRTDTQYF. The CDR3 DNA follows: TGTGCCAGTAGTATCCGGACAGGGTTCCGCACAGATACGCAGTATTTT. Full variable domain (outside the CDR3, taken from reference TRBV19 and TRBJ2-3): DGGITQSPKYLFRKEGQNVTLSCEQNLNHDAMYWYRQDPGQGLRLIYYSQIVNDFQKGDIAEGYSVSREKKESFPLTVTSAQKNPTAFYLCASSIRTGFRTDTQYFGPGTRLTVL.

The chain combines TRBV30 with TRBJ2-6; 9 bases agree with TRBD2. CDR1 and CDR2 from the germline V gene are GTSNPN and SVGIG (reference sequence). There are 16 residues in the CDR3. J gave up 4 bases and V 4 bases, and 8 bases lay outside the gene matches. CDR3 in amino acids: CAWTRGGVAGANVLTF. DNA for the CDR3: TGTGCCTGGACTCGCGGGGGGGTTGCCGGGGCCAACGTCCTGACTTTC. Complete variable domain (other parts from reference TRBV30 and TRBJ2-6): SQTIHQWPATLVQPVGSPLSLECTVEGTSNPNLYWYRQAAGRGLQLLFYSVGIGQISSEVPQNLSASRPQDRQFILSSKKLLLSDSGFYLCAWTRGGVAGANVLTFGAGSRLTVL.

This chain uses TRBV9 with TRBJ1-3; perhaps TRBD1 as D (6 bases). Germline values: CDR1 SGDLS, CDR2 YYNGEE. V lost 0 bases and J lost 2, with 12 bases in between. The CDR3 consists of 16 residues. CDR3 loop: CASSVGGRTAGNTIYF. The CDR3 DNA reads TGTGCCAGCAGCGTAGGGGGTAGGACAGCTGGAAACACCATATATTTT. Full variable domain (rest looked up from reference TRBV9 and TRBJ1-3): DSGVTQTPKHLITATGQRVTLRCSPRSGDLSVYWYQQSLDQGLQFLIQYYNGEERAKGNILERFSAQQFPDLHSELNLSSLELGDSALYFCASSVGGRTAGNTIYFGEGSWLTVV.

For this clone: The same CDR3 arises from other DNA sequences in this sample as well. CDR3 loop: CASSLGTGNTEAFF. CDR3 bases: TGTGCCAGCAGCTTAGGTACAGGTAACACTGAAGCTTTCTTT. The genes are TRBV7-2 and TRBJ1-1; D possibly corresponds to TRBD1 (5 bases). This CDR3 region has 14 residues. CDR1 is SGHTA, CDR2 FQGNSA, per germline. V was pared by 1 base and J by 2 bases, with 8 bases between.

The CDR3 DNA sequence: TGTGCCAGCAGCCGGGACAGCCCTAGGGCTTTCTTT. Encoded protein: CASSRDSPRAFF. This chain joins TRBV7-3 and TRBJ1-1, with TRBD1 identical over 7 bases. V was clipped by 5 bases and J by 11 bases; unmatched bases: 8. Germline V gene lookup returns CDR1 SGHTA and CDR2 FQGTGA. The CDR3 length is 12 residues.

The CDR3 DNA sequence: TGTGCCAGCAGCGGCGCGGTCCTAAGGCCTAATAGCTACACCTTC. This translates into CASSGAVLRPNSYTF. The chain uses TRBV28 and TRBJ1-2; D unresolved. CDR1 is MDHEN and CDR2 is SYDVKM in the germline V gene. CDR3 size: 15 residues. The V end was cut by 6 bases, the J end by 9 bases, with 23 bases between.

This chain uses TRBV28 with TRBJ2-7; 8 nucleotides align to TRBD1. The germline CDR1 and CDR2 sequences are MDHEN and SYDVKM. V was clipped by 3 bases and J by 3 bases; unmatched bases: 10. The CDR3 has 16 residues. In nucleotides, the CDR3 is TGTGCCAGCAGTTTCCTCTACGGGACAGGCCGCTACGAGCAGTACTTC. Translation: CASSFLYGTGRYEQYF. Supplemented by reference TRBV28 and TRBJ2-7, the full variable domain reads DVKVTQSSRYLVKRTGEKVFLECVQDMDHENMFWYRQDPGLGLRLIYFSYDVKMKEKGDIPEGYSVSREKKERFSLILESASTNQTSMYLCASSFLYGTGRYEQYFGPGTRLTVT.

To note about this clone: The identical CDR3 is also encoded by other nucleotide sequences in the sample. The CDR3 spells CASSWAGNPYEQYF. CDR3 sequence (DNA): TGTGCCAGCAGTTGGGCAGGGAACCCCTACGAGCAGTACTTC. The chain employs TRBV27 and TRBJ2-7, with D perhaps matching TRBD1 (5 bases). The germline CDR1 and CDR2 sequences are MNHEY and SMNVEV (reference sequence). V dropped 4 bases and J dropped 2 bases, with 12 bases sitting between them. CDR3 length equals 14 residues.

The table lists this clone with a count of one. The CDR3: CASPRGFEGYEQYF. CDR3 DNA sequence: TGCGCCAGCCCCAGGGGATTCGAAGGCTACGAGCAGTACTTC. The chain uses TRBV10-1 and TRBJ2-7; a possible D gene is TRBD1 (6 bases). Germline assignment: CDR1 WNHNN and CDR2 SYGVQD (reference sequence). The CDR3 is 14 residues long. The germline V and J ends were trimmed by 8 bases and 3 bases, with 17 bases remaining between them.

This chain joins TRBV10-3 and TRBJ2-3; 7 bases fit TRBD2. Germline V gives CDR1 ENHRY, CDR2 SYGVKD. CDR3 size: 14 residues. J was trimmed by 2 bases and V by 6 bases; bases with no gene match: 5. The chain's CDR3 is CAISQAGNTDTQYF. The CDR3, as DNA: TGTGCCATCAGCCAAGCGGGAAACACAGATACGCAGTATTTT.

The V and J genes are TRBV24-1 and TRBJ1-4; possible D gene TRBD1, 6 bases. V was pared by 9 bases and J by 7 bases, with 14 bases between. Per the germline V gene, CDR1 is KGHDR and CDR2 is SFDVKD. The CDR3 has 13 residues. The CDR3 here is CATGARGAEKLFF. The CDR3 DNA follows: TGTGCCACCGGGGCCAGGGGTGCTGAAAAACTGTTTTTT.

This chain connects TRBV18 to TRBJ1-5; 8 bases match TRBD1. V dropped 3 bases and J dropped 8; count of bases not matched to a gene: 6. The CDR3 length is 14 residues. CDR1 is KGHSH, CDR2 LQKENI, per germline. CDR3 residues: CASSPGTGREPQHF. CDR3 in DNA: TGTGCCAGCTCACCTGGGACAGGACGGGAGCCCCAGCATTTT.

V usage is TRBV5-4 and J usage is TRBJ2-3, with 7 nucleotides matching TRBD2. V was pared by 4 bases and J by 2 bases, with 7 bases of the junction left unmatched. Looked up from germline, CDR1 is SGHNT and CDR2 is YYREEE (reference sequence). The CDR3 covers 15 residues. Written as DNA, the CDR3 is TGTGCCAGCAGCATAGCGGGTGGGCCCACAGATACGCAGTATTTT. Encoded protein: CASSIAGGPTDTQYF.

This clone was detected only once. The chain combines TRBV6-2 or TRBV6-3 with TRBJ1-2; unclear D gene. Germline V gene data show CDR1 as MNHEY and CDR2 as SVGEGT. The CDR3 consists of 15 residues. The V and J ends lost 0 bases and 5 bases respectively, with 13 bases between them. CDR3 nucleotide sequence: TGTGCCAGCAGTTACTCGAGCGGGTTATTATATGGCTACACCTTC. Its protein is CASSYSSGLLYGYTF.

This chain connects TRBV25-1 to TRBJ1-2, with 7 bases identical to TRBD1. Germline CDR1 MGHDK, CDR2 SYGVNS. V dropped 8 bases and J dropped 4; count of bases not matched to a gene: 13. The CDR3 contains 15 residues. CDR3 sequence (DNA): TGTGCCAGCGGTCCCTTCGGGACAGAGGGCTATGGCTACACCTTC. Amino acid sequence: CASGPFGTEGYGYTF.

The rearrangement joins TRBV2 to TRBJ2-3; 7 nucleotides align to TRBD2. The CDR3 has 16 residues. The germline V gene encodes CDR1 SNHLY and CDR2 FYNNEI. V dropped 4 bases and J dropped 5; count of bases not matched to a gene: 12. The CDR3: CASSAFPGGVGDTQYF. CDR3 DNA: TGTGCCAGCAGTGCTTTCCCGGGAGGAGTAGGAGATACGCAGTATTTT.

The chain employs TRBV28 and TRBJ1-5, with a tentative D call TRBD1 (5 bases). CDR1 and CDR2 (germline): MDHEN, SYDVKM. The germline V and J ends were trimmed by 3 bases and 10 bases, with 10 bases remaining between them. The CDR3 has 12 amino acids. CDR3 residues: CASSLGGYPQHF. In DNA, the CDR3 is TGTGCCAGCAGTTTGGGGGGGTATCCCCAGCATTTT. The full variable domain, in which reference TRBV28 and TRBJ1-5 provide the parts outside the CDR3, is DVKVTQSSRYLVKRTGEKVFLECVQDMDHENMFWYRQDPGLGLRLIYFSYDVKMKEKGDIPEGYSVSREKKERFSLILESASTNQTSMYLCASSLGGYPQHFGDGTRLSIL.

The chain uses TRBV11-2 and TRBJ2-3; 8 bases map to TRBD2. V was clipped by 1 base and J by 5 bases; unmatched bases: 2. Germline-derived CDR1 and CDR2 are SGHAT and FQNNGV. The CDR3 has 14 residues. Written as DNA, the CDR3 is TGTGCCAGCAGCTTAGCGGGGGGGATAGATACGCAGTATTTT. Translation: CASSLAGGIDTQYF.

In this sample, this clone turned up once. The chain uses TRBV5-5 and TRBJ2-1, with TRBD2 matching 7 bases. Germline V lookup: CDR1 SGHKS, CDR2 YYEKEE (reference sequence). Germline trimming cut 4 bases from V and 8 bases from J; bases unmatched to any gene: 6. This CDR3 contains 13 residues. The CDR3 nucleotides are TGTGCCAGCAGCACTGGTGGGGGGGATGAGCAGTTCTTC. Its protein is CASSTGGGDEQFF.

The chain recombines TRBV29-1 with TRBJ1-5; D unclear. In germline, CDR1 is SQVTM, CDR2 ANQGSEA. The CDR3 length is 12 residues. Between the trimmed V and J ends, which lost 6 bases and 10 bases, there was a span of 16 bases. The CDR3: CSVRSRNGPQHF. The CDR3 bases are TGCAGCGTGAGGTCCCGCAATGGACCCCAGCATTTT.